These 28 T cell receptor beta chains share one sample of origin, sequenced in a study of prognosis after radiotherapy for stage I lung cancer. Amplification of the TCR beta CDR3 (from genomic DNA) was done by two-round multiplex PCR. Amplification during the initial PCR round employed primers specific to each TRBV and TRBJ gene. TCRdb reprocessed the multiplex PCR reads via MiXCR and lists one record per CDR3 protein. Found here are under 50,000 distinct CDR3 sequences, approximately 24% of them singletons; the top ten hold under 30%. The starting material was PBMCs, obtained before or after stereotactic body radiation therapy (not recorded which). The receptors stem from a donor over 45 with non-small cell lung cancer.

This clonotype has a count of ten or more. The chain employs TRBV20-1 and TRBJ2-7; D ambiguous. The germline V gene encodes CDR1 DFQATT and CDR2 SNEGSKA (reference sequence). Between the trimmed V and J ends, which lost 6 bases and 5 bases, there was a span of 14 bases. The CDR3 extends over 12 amino acids. Written as DNA, the CDR3 is TGCAGTGCCGACCCTCAGGACCACGAGCAGTACTTC. It codes for CSADPQDHEQYF.

This clonotype has only one observation. J is TRBJ2-2 and V is TRBV9; D gene uncertain. Germline values: CDR1 SGDLS, CDR2 YYNGEE. With 4 bases removed from V and 7 bases from J, the gap between germline ends came to 8 bases. The CDR3 has 12 amino acids. The CDR3 sequence is CASSLGGGELFF. The CDR3 DNA is TGTGCCAGCAGCTTAGGCGGCGGGGAGCTGTTTTTT.

Ten or more counts support this clonotype. The J gene is TRBJ2-5, the V gene TRBV12-3 or TRBV12-4; possible D gene TRBD2, 5 bases. This CDR3 is built from 12 residues. V lost 3 bases to trimming and J lost 3 bases, with 5 bases between them. The CDR3: CASSFSEETQYF. CDR3 DNA: TGTGCCAGCAGTTTTAGCGAAGAGACCCAGTACTTC.

This clonotype has ten or more counts. The chain combines TRBV20-1 with TRBJ2-1, with D unclear. The CDR3 consists of 14 residues. Deletions cut 3 bases from V and 8 bases from J, with 17 bases between. Germline V gene data show CDR1 as DFQATT and CDR2 as SNEGSKA (reference sequence). The CDR3: CSASDNMNLDEQFF. The CDR3 region has the DNA TGCAGTGCTAGTGACAACATGAATTTGGATGAGCAGTTCTTC.

This clonotype was recorded many times. The V and J genes are TRBV4-1 and TRBJ1-2, with D possibly being TRBD1 (5 bases). Germline loops: CDR1 MGHRA, CDR2 YSYEKL. The CDR3 has 16 residues. Between the trimmed V and J ends, which lost 0 bases and 5 bases, there was a span of 16 bases. The CDR3 nucleotides are TGCGCCAGCAGCCAAGATCCCGGGGGGACCCAATATGGCTACACCTTC. This gives the protein CASSQDPGGTQYGYTF.

This clonotype occurred many times. CDR3 sequence (DNA): TGTGCCATCAGTGAGTTTGGGACTAGCGGGTCTCTCTCCTACGAGCAGTACTTC. Its protein is CAISEFGTSGSLSYEQYF. The chain has TRBV10-3 and TRBJ2-7; TRBD2 matches 12 bases. The CDR3 runs to 18 residues. V lost 1 base and J lost 0; bases outside the gene matches: 7. The germline gives CDR1 ENHRY, CDR2 SYGVKD.

This clonotype appeared many times. The V call is TRBV3-1, the J call TRBJ2-2, with D possibly matching TRBD1 (6 bases). Per germline, CDR1 LGHDT and CDR2 YNNKEL (reference sequence). The V gene lost 3 bases and the J gene lost 7 bases, with 12 bases spanning the gap. The CDR3 runs to 14 residues. The CDR3 spells CASSQIQGYGELFF. The CDR3 nucleotides are TGTGCCAGCAGCCAGATACAGGGTTACGGGGAGCTGTTTTTT. The entire variable domain, with the rest obtained from reference TRBV3-1 and TRBJ2-2, is as follows: DTAVSQTPKYLVTQMGNDKSIKCEQNLGHDTMYWYKQDSKKFLKIMFSYNNKELIINETVPNRFSPKSPDKAHLNLHINSLELGDSAVYFCASSQIQGYGELFFGEGSRLTVL.

This chain links TRBV24-1 with TRBJ2-1; 15 bases are a match to TRBD2. Germline CDR1 KGHDR, CDR2 SFDVKD. V trimming: 9 bases; J trimming: 4 bases; junction bases outside the gene matches: 15. The CDR3 extends over 19 amino acids. This CDR3 reads CATSVSGLAGGLWYNEQFF. In DNA, the CDR3 is TGTGCCACCTCCGTCTCTGGACTAGCGGGAGGGCTCTGGTACAATGAGCAGTTCTTC.

This clonotype was observed many times. The CDR3 coding sequence is TGTGCCAGCAGTTTCCCGCTAAACACTGAAGCTTTCTTT. It codes for CASSFPLNTEAFF. The V and J genes are TRBV28 and TRBJ1-1; no clear D. Trimming removed 3 bases at V and 2 bases at J, with 7 bases between. The CDR3 covers 13 residues. In germline, CDR1 is MDHEN, CDR2 SYDVKM.

This clonotype has a handful of counts. Possible read error: a much larger clone is one base away. The chain combines TRBV5-4 with TRBJ1-2; weak D call: TRBD1 (6 bases). The V gene's germline CDR1 is SGHNT and CDR2 YYREEE (reference sequence). The CDR3 runs to 14 residues. The CDR3 DNA sequence: TGTGCCAGCAGCTTGGGAGAGGAGCGGGGGGGCTACTCCTTC. It specifies CASSLGEERGGYSF.

This clonotype occurred many times. DNA of the CDR3: TGTGCCAGCCGGCTGGGGGGAACAGATACGCAGTATTTT. Translation gives CASRLGGTDTQYF. The chain employs TRBV19 and TRBJ2-3, with a possible D match to TRBD2 (6 bases). CDR3 length: 13 residues. CDR1 is LNHDA, CDR2 SQIVND, per germline (reference sequence). The V and J ends lost 9 bases and 3 bases respectively, with 13 bases between them.

This clonotype has at least ten counts. The chain employs TRBV5-8 and TRBJ2-1; the D is unclear. V shed 1 base and J shed 11 bases, with 16 bases lying between them. This CDR3 is built from 14 residues. Looked up from germline, CDR1 is SGHTS and CDR2 is YDEGEE. CDR3 coding DNA: TGTGCCAGCAGCTTGATTGTTCAGGCCTCACAGCAGTTCTTC. Its protein product is CASSLIVQASQQFF.

Note on this clonotype: The junction departs from germline at one end; a sequencing error may be responsible. V gene TRBV29-1 combines with J gene TRBJ1-1; 8 nucleotides align to TRBD1. Germline V gene sequence: CDR1 SQVTM, CDR2 ANQGSEA. The CDR3 is 13 amino acids. CDR3 sequence reads: CSIEGTGSIGAFF. The CDR3 coding sequence is TGCAGCATTGAAGGGACAGGTAGTATCGGAGCTTTCTTT.

This clonotype was seen many times. The rearrangement uses TRBV5-4 and TRBJ2-1; TRBD1 aligns across 10 bases. The CDR3 runs to 15 residues. The V and J ends lost 4 bases and 6 bases, in that order; junction bases with no gene match: 7. Per germline, CDR1 SGHNT and CDR2 YYREEE (reference sequence). For the CDR3, the DNA is TGTGCCAGCAGCCCACGGACAGGGGGTGGCAATGAGCAGTTCTTC. Amino acids: CASSPRTGGGNEQFF.

This clonotype was found many times. The chain employs TRBV20-1 and TRBJ2-4, with D unclear. The CDR3 length is 12 residues. Germline V gene data show CDR1 as DFQATT and CDR2 as SNEGSKA (reference sequence). V was shortened by 5 bases and J by 1 base, with 6 bases between the two germline ends. CDR3 residues: CSALGAKNIQYF. Here the CDR3 DNA reads TGCAGTGCTCTAGGGGCCAAAAACATTCAGTACTTC.

This clonotype was detected once. V and J are TRBV20-1 and TRBJ2-7, with D perhaps assigned TRBD1 or TRBD2 (5 bases each). There are 12 residues in the CDR3. Between the trimmed V and J ends, which lost 6 bases and 3 bases, there was a span of 12 bases. Germline CDR1 is DFQATT and CDR2 is SNEGSKA (reference sequence). CDR3 in DNA: TGCAGTGCCCGAGGGACCGACTACGAGCAGTACTTC. Residues: CSARGTDYEQYF.

This clonotype was found many times. This chain joins TRBV10-2 and TRBJ1-6; D is possibly TRBD1 (6 bases). V gave up 2 bases and J gave up 6 bases, with 8 bases separating them. The CDR3 covers 14 residues. Germline loops: CDR1 WSHSY, CDR2 SAAADI. CDR3: CASSEGGGNSPLHF. The CDR3 coding sequence is TGCGCCAGCAGTGAGGGAGGGGGTAATTCACCCCTCCACTTT.

This clonotype was observed many times. The chain joins TRBV5-1 to TRBJ2-1, with D uncertain. CDR1 and CDR2 from the germline V gene are SGHRS and YFSETQ. There are 13 residues in the CDR3. V was pared by 6 bases and J by 3 bases, with 10 bases between. CDR3 bases: TGCGCCAGCAACCCTGGGGACTACAATGAGCAGTTCTTC. Its translation is CASNPGDYNEQFF. Drawing the rest from reference TRBV5-1 and TRBJ2-1, the complete variable domain is KAGVTQTPRYLIKTRGQQVTLSCSPISGHRSVSWYQQTPGQGLQFLFEYFSETQRNKGNFPGRFSGRQFSNSRSEMNVSTLELGDSALYLCASNPGDYNEQFFGPGTRLTVL.

This clonotype has ten or more counts. The V and J genes are TRBV29-1 and TRBJ2-3, with 8 positions matching TRBD1. CDR1 and CDR2 from the germline V gene are SQVTM and ANQGSEA. The CDR3 totals 15 residues. V shed 3 bases and J 4 bases; nucleotides not matched to a gene: 9. The CDR3 reads CSVEIARGRADTQYF. The CDR3, as DNA: TGCAGCGTTGAGATCGCCAGGGGGCGTGCAGATACGCAGTATTTT.

The rearrangement uses TRBV20-1 and TRBJ1-1, with D hard to call. The germline gives CDR1 DFQATT, CDR2 SNEGSKA (reference sequence). CDR3 length: 13 amino acids. V was shortened by 5 bases and J by 0 bases, with 10 bases between the two germline ends. CDR3 sequence reads: CSAPAPLNTEAFF. In DNA form, the CDR3 reads TGCAGTGCTCCAGCCCCCCTGAACACTGAAGCTTTCTTT.

This clonotype was seen a handful of times. A much bigger clone sits one base away, suggesting this may be a read error. The chain employs TRBV9 and TRBJ2-2, with D tentatively TRBD1 or TRBD2 (7 bases each). The CDR3 contains 18 residues. The germline gives CDR1 SGDLS, CDR2 YYNGEE. The chain's CDR3 is CAGSVGLGQLREDGELFF. The CDR3 bases are TGTGCCGGCAGCGTAGGTTTGGGACAGCTACGGGAGGACGGGGAGCTGTTTTTT.

Notes on this clonotype: A far larger clone is one base from this, pointing to a likely read error. The genes are TRBV6-7 and TRBJ1-2; D gene unclear. TRBV6-7 is recorded as an ORF, its role being uncertain. CDR3 length: 18 amino acids. Trimming removed 0 bases from V and 5 bases from J, with 22 bases in between. Here the CDR3 reads CASSYSILTPQTLYGYTF. Written as DNA, the CDR3 is TGTGCCAGCAGTTACTCGATTCTCACTCCTCAGACACTTTATGGCTACACCTTC.

This clonotype was counted only a few times. This may be a read error, as it is one base from a much larger clone. Here the CDR3 omits its conserved ending phenylalanine or tryptophan, so a read error is the likely source. The genes are TRBV5-1 and TRBJ2-1; D is possibly TRBD2 (6 bases). V was clipped by 5 bases and J by 7 bases, with 16 bases between them. CDR3 length equals 14 residues. CDR1 is SGHRS, CDR2 YFSETQ, per germline. The CDR3 protein is CASRIAASSNEQFL. For the CDR3, the DNA is TGCGCCAGCAGAATAGCGGCTAGTTCTAATGAGCAGTTCCTC.

This clonotype has a handful of counts. A read error is likely here: a far larger clone is one base away. The J gene is TRBJ2-2, the V gene TRBV6-4; TRBD2 aligns across 8 bases. V was pared by 3 bases and J by 9 bases, with 15 bases of the junction left unmatched. The length of the CDR3 is 17 residues. CDR1 is MRHNA and CDR2 is SNTAGT in the germline V gene. The CDR3 region has the DNA TGTGCCAGCAGTGAAGCGGGAGTGGCAGGGAAAGAACGGGAGCTGTTTTTT. Its translation is CASSEAGVAGKERELFF.

In its sample, this clonotype was seen many times. The V gene is TRBV2, the J gene TRBJ2-7; 8 positions agree with TRBD1. Trimming took 8 bases from V and 1 from J; bases not matched to a gene: 1. From germline, CDR1 is SNHLY and CDR2 FYNNEI. The CDR3 loop spans 12 amino acids. The DNA for the CDR3 is TGTGCCAGCCACAGGGGGTCCTACGAGCAGTACTTC. Its protein is CASHRGSYEQYF.

This clonotype was counted ten times or more. The chain combines TRBV19 with TRBJ1-2; D is perhaps TRBD1 (6 bases). Between the trimmed V and J ends, which lost 5 bases and 6 bases, there was a span of 13 bases. The germline gives CDR1 LNHDA, CDR2 SQIVND (reference sequence). CDR3 size: 13 residues. This CDR3 is CASSLQGNHGYTF. The CDR3 nucleotides read TGTGCCAGTAGTCTACAGGGAAACCATGGCTACACCTTC.

In this sample, this clonotype turned up many times. The rearrangement uses TRBV5-1 and TRBJ2-1; 8 bases are a match to TRBD2. Germline CDR1 SGHRS, CDR2 YFSETQ. The CDR3 has 16 residues. With V trimmed by 0 bases and J by 10 bases, 12 bases remained unmatched. The CDR3 spells CASSLVPGGLSGEQFF. The CDR3 region has the DNA TGCGCCAGCAGCTTGGTCCCGGGAGGGCTCAGTGGGGAGCAGTTCTTC.

In this sample, this clonotype turned up a few times. Only one base separates this from a far larger clonotype, so it likely reflects a read error. This rearrangement joins TRBV6-2 or TRBV6-3 to TRBJ2-7; D uncertain. The germline V gene has CDR1 MNHEY and CDR2 SVGEGT. The CDR3 spans 11 residues. CDR3 loop: CASSAIGVWHF. CDR3 DNA sequence: TGTGCCAGCAGTGCCATTGGGGTATGGCACTTC.